This section outlines one T cell receptor beta chain sequence together with its context. Its antigen is currently not known. No base quality values were provided; no much bigger clone lies one nucleotide off. CDR1 and CDR2, per the germline V gene, are SGHTS and YDEGEE. The V and J ends are trimmed by 2 bases and 9 bases, leaving 10 bases between them. The CDR3, cysteine through phenylalanine, is 12 amino acids long. Of all the DNA, just the CDR3 is kept, 36 bases in frame from base 1. CD8 naive samples were CD45RO-negative cells positively selected for CCR7, giving a CD45RA+CCR7+ population that excluded TemRA cells. The donors were healthy, HIV-negative adults who had no recently reported acute infections or vaccinations. Every donor was a Caucasian adult residing in Nashville, Tennessee, USA. After blood collection by leukapheresis, PBMCs were isolated using Ficoll-Histopaque density gradient centrifugation and then cryopreserved in the vapor phase of liquid nitrogen. Purity and quantity of every magnetically sorted T cell population were checked by analytical flow cytometry. From each sorted fraction, genomic DNA was isolated and quantified by UV absorbance on a Nanodrop 2000c.

This record comes from a study of shared clonotypes between healthy human individuals (dated by TCRdb to 2018 to 2021). Context from the whole study: Two women and a few men aged 18 to 49 years were included in the cohort. For each donor, three plates each were used for CD4 naive and CD4 memory, two plates were used for CD8 naive, and one plate was used for CD8 memory. To estimate repertoire size and how much clonotype sharing occurs between individuals, the study deeply sequenced the blood TCR repertoires of a handful of healthy adults. Different laboratories and diverse techniques were used to prepare libraries and sequence TCR repertoires, to increase sequencing depth and limit assay-specific biases. Per donor, leukapheresis produced somewhere between about 0.94 and 9 billion PBMCs.

TCR CDR3 regions were amplified from genomic DNA by multiplex PCR using the deep immunoSEQ assay. Extracted genomic DNA from each cell subset was spread evenly across all wells of several immunoSEQ 96-well plates, with each plate serving as a replicate. Each replicate PCR for sorted subsets received roughly 200 ng genomic DNA, equal to roughly 30,000 T cell genomes. Purified libraries were quantified with a Qubit 3.0 fluorometer, sized on a Bioanalyzer 2100, and re-quantified with the KAPA Library Quantification kit. Each immunoSEQ 96-well plate was sequenced on its own single-read 150-cycle Illumina NextSeq 550 flow cell. In the authors' own workflow: Because the immunoSEQ output included only junctional sequences and no quality scores, the filtering could not be the same as the filtering used for full-length reads. Sequences were annotated with PyIR, a Python wrapper for IgBLAST v1.9, and V/J genes and CDR3 were assigned using IMGT germline references. Reads were removed for weak V/J assignments (E-value above 1e-6), missing CDR3, stop codons, out-of-frame junctions, or ambiguous translated residues. V3J clonotypes were defined as sequences sharing an identical inferred V gene, J gene, and CDR3 amino acid sequence. Percentage overlap between repertoires was calculated by dividing the number of shared unique clonotypes by the size of the smaller repertoire. Repertoire richness was assessed with RTK rarefaction, the Chao1 estimator, and Recon v2.1 estimates of unobserved clonotypes. Generation probabilities were computed with OLGA for all TCRbeta clonotypes obtained by the gDNA method from a few donors. What TCRdb holds here is the immuneACCESS table cut down to in-frame rearrangements. Part of the clones is not present; checked against another copy, under half of the missing clones reflect an unresolved V gene, and the others are unexplained. For V, J and clone size, that table is used; D and trimming come from the DNA. Across this sample there are about 680,000 clones, with about 90% seen only once. The ten biggest clones cover 24% of the sample.

Results the study describes overall, beyond this receptor: Pairwise subsampling indicated that sequencing depth was expected to affect the degree of clonotype sharing among donors. When four donors were compared, the shared fraction of clonotypes was about 5% for naive CD4, 3.5% to 4% for naive CD8, 2.3% for memory CD4, and less than 0.45% for memory CD8. Incomplete sequencing was indicated by rarefaction of sorted-subset datasets, despite the large sequencing depth. Sampling was restricted to blood, and TCR repertoires in tissues likely differ from the TCR repertoires found in blood. The small number of donors limited the genetic and exposure-history diversity represented. Clonotypes shared by all four sorted-subset donors showed higher generation probabilities than non-shared clonotypes. Naive subsets generally had larger estimated clonotype richness than memory subsets.

This chain joins TRBV5-8 to TRBJ2-3; possibly the D gene is TRBD1, per 5 matching bases. The sequence derives from a man aged 30 to 39 in good health. Material for sequencing was naive CD8+ T cells sorted from blood. Read against the paper, the sample's cell subset or site label means: CD45RA+CCR7+. The CDR3 has the sequence CASSFFDRTQYF. The DNA is as follows: TGTGCCAGCAGCTTTTTTGACAGAACGCAGTATTTT. The variable domain in full, with residues beyond the CDR3 obtained from the reference TRBV5-8 and TRBJ2-3 genes, is EAGVTQSPTHLIKTRGQQATLRCSPISGHTSVYWYQQALGLGLQFLLWYDEGEERNRGNFPPRFSGRQFPNYSSELNVNALELEDSALYLCASSFFDRTQYFGPGTRLTVL.